The text below deals with one TCR beta chain. What it binds is unknown. The data are from a study of CD8+ T cells in alopecia areata. Looking at the study overall: Severity scoring for treated patients was based on the percentage of affected scalp area. Study-level points and caveats: Across lesional scalp, and particularly alopecia totalis/universalis, clonality surpassed that of normal scalp.

Treatment specified: oral pan-JAK inhibitor, 5-10 mg twice daily. Lesional scalp punch biopsies and peripheral blood were collected from alopecia areata patients. V was pared by 1 base and J by 6 bases, with 6 bases of the junction left unmatched. Germline V gene lookup returns CDR1 SEHNR and CDR2 FQNEAQ (reference sequence). The CDR3 spans 15 residues. cDNA serving as the sequencing template came from extracted, reverse transcribed RNA. The protocol was immunoSEQ multiplex PCR, while the TCRdb copy is restricted to in-frame clones and leaves out a portion. The data contain 87,000 or so clones, around 70% of them singletons.

The chain joins TRBV7-9 to TRBJ2-4; TRBD1 agrees at 7 bases. The sample here was CD8+ T cells sorted from blood, taken at approximately week 44, from a patient treated with tofacitinib. The receptor was isolated from a human donor with alopecia areata. CDR3 sequence (DNA): TGTGCCAGCAGCTTAGGTGGGGACAGCTTAAACATTCAGTACTTC. Translated: CASSLGGDSLNIQYF.